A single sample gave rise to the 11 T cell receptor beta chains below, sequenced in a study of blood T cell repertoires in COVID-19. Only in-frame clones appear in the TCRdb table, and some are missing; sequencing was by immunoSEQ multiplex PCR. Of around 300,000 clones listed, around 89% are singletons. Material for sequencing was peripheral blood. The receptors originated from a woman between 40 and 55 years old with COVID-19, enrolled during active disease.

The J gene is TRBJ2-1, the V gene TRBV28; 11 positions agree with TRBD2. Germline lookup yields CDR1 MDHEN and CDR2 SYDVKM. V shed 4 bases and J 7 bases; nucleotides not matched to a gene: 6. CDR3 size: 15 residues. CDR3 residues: CASSSSGRRKNEQFF. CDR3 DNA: TGTGCCAGCAGTTCTAGCGGGAGGAGAAAAAATGAGCAGTTCTTC.

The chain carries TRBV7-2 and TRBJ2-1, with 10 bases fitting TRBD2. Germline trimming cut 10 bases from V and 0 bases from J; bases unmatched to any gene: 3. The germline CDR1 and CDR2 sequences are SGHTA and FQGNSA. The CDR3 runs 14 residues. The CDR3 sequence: CAITSGISYNEQFF. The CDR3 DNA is TGTGCCATAACTAGCGGGATCTCCTACAATGAGCAGTTCTTC.

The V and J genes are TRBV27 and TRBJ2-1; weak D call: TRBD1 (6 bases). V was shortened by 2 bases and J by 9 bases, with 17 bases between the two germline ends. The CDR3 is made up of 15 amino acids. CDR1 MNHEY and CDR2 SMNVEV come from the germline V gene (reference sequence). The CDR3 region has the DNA TGTGCCAGCAGTTTAACCCCCACAGGGTACGGTGAGCAGTTCTTC. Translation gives CASSLTPTGYGEQFF.

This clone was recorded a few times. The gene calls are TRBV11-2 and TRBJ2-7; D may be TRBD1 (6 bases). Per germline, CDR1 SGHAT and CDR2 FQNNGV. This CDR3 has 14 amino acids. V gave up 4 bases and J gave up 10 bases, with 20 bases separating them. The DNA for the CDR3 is TGTGCCAGCAGCTCTGGAAGGGGACACAAGATACAGTACTTC. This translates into CASSSGRGHKIQYF.

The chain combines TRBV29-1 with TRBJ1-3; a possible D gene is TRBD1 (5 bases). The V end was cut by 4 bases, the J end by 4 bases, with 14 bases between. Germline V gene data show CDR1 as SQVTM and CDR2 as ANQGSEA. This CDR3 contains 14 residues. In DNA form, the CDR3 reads TGCAGCGTTGGGCAGGGATTAACGGGAAACACCATATATTTT. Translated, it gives CSVGQGLTGNTIYF.

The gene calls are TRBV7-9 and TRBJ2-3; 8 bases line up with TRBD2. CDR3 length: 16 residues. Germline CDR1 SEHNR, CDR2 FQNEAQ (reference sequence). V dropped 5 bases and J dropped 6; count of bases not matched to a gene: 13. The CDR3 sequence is CASSPMLAGWSDTQYF. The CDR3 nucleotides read TGTGCCAGCAGCCCTATGCTAGCGGGTTGGTCCGATACGCAGTATTTT.

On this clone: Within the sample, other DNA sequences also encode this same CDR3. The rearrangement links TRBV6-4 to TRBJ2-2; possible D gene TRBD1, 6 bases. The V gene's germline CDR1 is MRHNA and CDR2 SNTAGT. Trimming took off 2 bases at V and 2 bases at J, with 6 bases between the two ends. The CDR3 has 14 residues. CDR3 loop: CASSDGTNTGELFF. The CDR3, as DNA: TGTGCCAGCAGTGACGGGACAAACACCGGGGAGCTGTTTTTT.

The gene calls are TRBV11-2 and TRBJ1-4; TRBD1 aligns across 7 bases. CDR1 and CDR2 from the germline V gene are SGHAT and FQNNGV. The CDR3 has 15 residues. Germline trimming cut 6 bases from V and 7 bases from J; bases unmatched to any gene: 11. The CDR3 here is CASRSDDRVGEKLFF. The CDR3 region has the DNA TGTGCCAGCAGGTCTGATGACAGGGTGGGTGAAAAACTGTTTTTT.

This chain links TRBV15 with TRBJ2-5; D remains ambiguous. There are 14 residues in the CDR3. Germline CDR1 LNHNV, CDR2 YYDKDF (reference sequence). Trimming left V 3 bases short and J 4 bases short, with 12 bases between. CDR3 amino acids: CATSSPSSRETQYF. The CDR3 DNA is TGTGCCACCAGCAGCCCAAGTAGTCGAGAGACCCAGTACTTC.

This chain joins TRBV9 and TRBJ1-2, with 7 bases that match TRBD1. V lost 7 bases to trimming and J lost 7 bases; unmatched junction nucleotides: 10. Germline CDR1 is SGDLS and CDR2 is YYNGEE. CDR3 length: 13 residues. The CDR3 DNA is TGTGCCAGCGGTCCGGGAAGGGGGCTTGGCTACACCTTC. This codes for CASGPGRGLGYTF. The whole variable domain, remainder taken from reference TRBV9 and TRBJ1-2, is DSGVTQTPKHLITATGQRVTLRCSPRSGDLSVYWYQQSLDQGLQFLIQYYNGEERAKGNILERFSAQQFPDLHSELNLSSLELGDSALYFCASGPGRGLGYTFGSGTRLTVV.

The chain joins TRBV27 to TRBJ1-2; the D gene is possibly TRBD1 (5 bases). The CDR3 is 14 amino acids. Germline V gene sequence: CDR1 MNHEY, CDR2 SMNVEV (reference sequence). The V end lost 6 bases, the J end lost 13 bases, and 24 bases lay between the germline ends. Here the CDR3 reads CASSRGNFVGPATF. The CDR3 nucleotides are TGTGCCAGCAGCCGGGGGAACTTTGTGGGGCCAGCCACCTTC.